The 24 T cell receptor beta chains below come from one sample, sequenced in a study of response to subunit inactivated influenza vaccine. TCRdb reprocessed the RT-PCR reads via MiXCR and lists one record per CDR3 protein. The data hold roughly 570,000 distinct CDR3 sequences, with approximately 14% observed a single time. The input for sequencing was PBMCs from blood, taken 12 days after vaccination. These receptors were taken from a man aged 50-59 years who received an inactivated influenza vaccine.

This chain uses TRBV6-5 with TRBJ2-7, with TRBD2 matching over 10 bases. The germline V gene has CDR1 MNHEY and CDR2 SVGAGI. V lost 4 bases, J lost 7 bases, and 7 bases stayed unmatched. The CDR3 consists of 14 residues. The CDR3 coding sequence is TGTGCCAGCAGTTCCAGCGGGAGGGCGAAAGAGCAGTACTTC. Protein: CASSSSGRAKEQYF.

Remarks on this clonotype: One end of the junction varies from germline; a read error may be responsible. The gene calls are TRBV20-1 and TRBJ2-1; no clear D gene. Germline CDR1 is DFQATT and CDR2 is SNEGSKA (reference sequence). This CDR3 comprises 12 residues. The CDR3 here is CSALGLRNEKFF. CDR3 DNA: TGCAGTGCCCTAGGGCTCCGAAATGAGAAGTTCTTC.

This chain joins TRBV6-1 and TRBJ2-1; the match to TRBD2 covers 9 bases. V shed 8 bases and J 3 bases; nucleotides not matched to a gene: 11. The CDR3 contains 16 residues. Germline values: CDR1 MNHNS, CDR2 SASEGT. The DNA for the CDR3 is TGTGCCAGCGGCCCCCCCAAGCGGGAGGTCTACAATGAGCAGTTCTTC. Its protein product is CASGPPKREVYNEQFF.

This clonotype appeared a few times. V and J are TRBV13 and TRBJ1-1; D perhaps matches TRBD1 (6 bases). Trimming took off 5 bases at V and 6 bases at J, with 16 bases between the two ends. This CDR3 contains 14 residues. Looked up from germline, CDR1 is PRHDT and CDR2 is FYEKMQ (reference sequence). The CDR3 nucleotides read TGTGCCAGCAGCCCAACAGGGCGGACGGCTGAAGCTTTCTTT. Protein sequence: CASSPTGRTAEAFF.

At least ten counts were recorded for this clonotype. As DNA, the CDR3 is TGTGCCAGCAGCTTAGTGGTTAGCTCCTACAATGAGCAGTTCTTC. This translates into CASSLVVSSYNEQFF. V gene TRBV11-2 combines with J gene TRBJ2-1, with D unclear. Germline lookup yields CDR1 SGHAT and CDR2 FQNNGV. Trimming cost V 1 base and J 0 bases, with 7 bases left between them. This CDR3 has 15 amino acids.

The genes are TRBV7-9 and TRBJ2-5; unclear D gene. Germline-derived CDR1 and CDR2 are SEHNR and FQNEAQ (reference sequence). Trimming stripped 3 bases from V and 5 bases from J, with 10 bases between. The CDR3 has 13 residues. Here the CDR3 reads CASSFVRTETQYF. DNA of the CDR3: TGTGCCAGCAGCTTCGTGAGGACGGAGACCCAGTACTTC.

There are a few counts of this clonotype. The rearrangement uses TRBV6-2 or TRBV6-3 and TRBJ1-1; D unclear. The CDR3 extends over 14 amino acids. Trimming removed 0 bases from V and 7 bases from J, with 12 bases in between. Germline values: CDR1 MNHEY, CDR2 SVGEGT. The CDR3 here is CASSYSTPPSEAFF. In DNA form, the CDR3 reads TGTGCCAGCAGTTACTCGACGCCACCCAGTGAAGCTTTCTTT.

This chain links TRBV7-2 with TRBJ2-1, with 7 bases aligning to TRBD2. V gave up 0 bases and J gave up 4 bases; unmatched junction bases: 6. The CDR3 length is 16 residues. Germline V CDR1 and CDR2: SGHTA, FQGNSA. The CDR3 DNA follows: TGTGCCAGCAGCTTAGCCCCGGGAGGTTTTTACAATGAGCAGTTCTTC. Amino acids: CASSLAPGGFYNEQFF.

This clonotype was counted between two and nine times. This chain connects TRBV7-9 to TRBJ2-1; D remains unclear. Trimming cost V 5 bases and J 3 bases, with 11 bases left between them. The CDR3 is made up of 14 amino acids. CDR1 SEHNR and CDR2 FQNEAQ come from the germline V gene (reference sequence). The CDR3 loop is CASSQTYSYNEQFF. As DNA, the CDR3 is TGTGCCAGCAGCCAGACCTACAGCTACAATGAGCAGTTCTTC.

The sample holds a few counts of this clonotype. The chain links TRBV5-1 to TRBJ2-1; D perhaps matches TRBD1 (6 bases). CDR1 and CDR2 (germline): SGHRS, YFSETQ. V dropped 4 bases and J dropped 8 bases, with 10 bases sitting between them. The CDR3 sequence is 12 residues long. The CDR3 DNA sequence: TGCGCCAGCAGCCATGGGGGCGATGAGCAGTTCTTC. Amino acids: CASSHGGDEQFF.

V is TRBV10-3 and J is TRBJ1-5, with a tentative D call TRBD1 (5 bases). The length of the CDR3 is 16 residues. Germline-derived CDR1 and CDR2 are ENHRY and SYGVKD. Trimming shortened V by 2 bases and J by 1 base, and 12 bases separated the two germline ends. In nucleotides, the CDR3 is TGTGCCATCAGTGAGGGGGCGGGGAGGAGCAATCAGCCCCAGCATTTT. Translated, it gives CAISEGAGRSNQPQHF.

This clonotype was seen only a few times. The V call is TRBV4-3, the J call TRBJ1-1; no definite D call. The germline V gene has CDR1 LGHNA and CDR2 YSLEER. The V and J ends lost 2 bases and 6 bases respectively, with 13 bases between them. The CDR3 sequence is 14 residues long. CDR3 amino acids: CASSQLDQNAEAFF. The CDR3 region has the DNA TGCGCCAGCAGCCAACTCGATCAAAACGCTGAAGCTTTCTTT.

The chain is built from TRBV7-2 and TRBJ2-2; D not certain. Deletions cut 7 bases from V and 2 bases from J, with 11 bases between. Germline CDR1 is SGHTA and CDR2 is FQGNSA. The CDR3 length is 14 residues. CDR3 DNA: TGTGCCAGCACTCGGCCAGTCAACACCGGGGAGCTGTTTTTT. Translated, it gives CASTRPVNTGELFF.

The chain joins TRBV7-9 to TRBJ2-1; 9 bases fit TRBD2. The CDR3 totals 17 residues. Germline V gives CDR1 SEHNR, CDR2 FQNEAQ (reference sequence). V lost 5 bases to trimming and J lost 5 bases; unmatched junction nucleotides: 13. As DNA, the CDR3 is TGTGCCAGCAGCCCAAAATTTAGACTAGCGGTAAACAATGAGCAGTTCTTC. Amino acid sequence: CASSPKFRLAVNNEQFF.

This clonotype was counted between two and nine times. The rearrangement links TRBV5-6 to TRBJ1-1; unclear D gene. V shed 0 bases and J shed 0 bases, with 9 bases lying between them. Germline V gene data show CDR1 as SGHDT and CDR2 as YYEEEE. This CDR3 is built from 15 residues. CDR3 nucleotide sequence: TGTGCCAGCAGCTTGGAAACAATCATGAACACTGAAGCTTTCTTT. The encoded protein is CASSLETIMNTEAFF. Supplemented by reference TRBV5-6 and TRBJ1-1, the full variable domain reads DAGVTQSPTHLIKTRGQQVTLRCSPKSGHDTVSWYQQALGQGPQFIFQYYEEEERQRGNFPDRFSGHQFPNYSSELNVNALLLGDSALYLCASSLETIMNTEAFFGQGTRLTVV.

The genes are TRBV4-3 and TRBJ2-3, with TRBD2 as a possible D gene (5 bases). The CDR3 is 17 amino acids. The V gene lost 3 bases and the J gene lost 5 bases, with 21 bases spanning the gap. Germline V gene lookup returns CDR1 LGHNA and CDR2 YSLEER. CDR3 amino acids: CASSQRAASPKEDTQYF. CDR3 DNA sequence: TGCGCCAGCAGCCAGAGGGCGGCTAGCCCGAAAGAAGATACGCAGTATTTT.

The chain employs TRBV29-1 and TRBJ1-1, with 7 bases aligning to TRBD1. CDR3 length: 12 residues. Germline V gene lookup returns CDR1 SQVTM and CDR2 ANQGSEA. Trimming removed 7 bases from V and 11 bases from J; junction bases left unmatched: 13. CDR3 amino acids: CSGSGQGGFAFF. The CDR3 DNA reads as TGCAGCGGCTCAGGCCAGGGGGGTTTCGCTTTCTTT.

The CDR3 nucleotides are TGTGCCAGCAGTGTCAGGGGGGCCTACGAGCAGTACTTC. This codes for CASSVRGAYEQYF. J is TRBJ2-7 and V is TRBV12-3 or TRBV12-4; a possible D gene is TRBD1 (7 bases). V lost 5 bases, J lost 2 bases, and 10 bases lay in between. There are 13 residues in the CDR3.

This clonotype was counted only a few times. The J gene is TRBJ1-1, the V gene TRBV11-2; D ambiguous. V lost 0 bases, J lost 2 bases, and 10 bases lay in between. Germline V CDR1 and CDR2: SGHAT, FQNNGV. The CDR3 is 15 residues long. CDR3 nucleotides: TGTGCCAGCAGCTTAGAGCTGAGGCTCAACACTGAAGCTTTCTTT. Translated, it gives CASSLELRLNTEAFF.

This clonotype has only a few counts. This chain connects TRBV5-1 to TRBJ2-2; D is uncertain. This CDR3 is 14 amino acids long. V dropped 0 bases and J dropped 4 bases, with 7 bases sitting between them. The V gene's germline CDR1 is SGHRS and CDR2 YFSETQ. The CDR3 sequence: CASSLEPTTGELFF. CDR3 DNA sequence: TGCGCCAGCAGCTTGGAGCCGACCACCGGGGAGCTGTTTTTT.

This clonotype was seen a few times. The genes are TRBV7-3 and TRBJ2-3; unclear D gene. Germline CDR1 and CDR2: SGHTA and FQGTGA. CDR3 size: 13 residues. V gave up 7 bases and J gave up 2 bases, with 10 bases separating them. The CDR3 DNA sequence: TGTGCCAGCACCCCGGACCACACAGATACGCAGTATTTT. It translates to CASTPDHTDTQYF.

In its sample, this clonotype was seen many times. The rearrangement links TRBV3-1 to TRBJ2-2, with TRBD2 matching over 11 bases. V was pared by 0 bases and J by 9 bases, with 3 bases of the junction left unmatched. In germline, CDR1 is LGHDT, CDR2 YNNKEL (reference sequence). The CDR3 loop spans 15 amino acids. The CDR3 sequence is CASSQDLAGGRELFF. CDR3 sequence (DNA): TGTGCCAGCAGCCAAGATCTAGCGGGAGGACGGGAGCTGTTTTTT.

This clonotype was observed a few times. The chain carries TRBV20-1 and TRBJ2-1; 8 bases fit TRBD2. This CDR3 is built from 16 residues. Germline loops: CDR1 DFQATT, CDR2 SNEGSKA (reference sequence). J lost 4 bases, V lost 6 bases, and 14 bases had no gene match. CDR3 protein: CSAVVSGSGLYNEQFF. The CDR3 DNA reads TGCAGTGCCGTAGTCAGCGGGAGTGGCCTTTACAATGAGCAGTTCTTC.

This chain joins TRBV7-2 and TRBJ2-5, with 14 bases fitting TRBD2. The CDR3 totals 17 residues. From germline, CDR1 is SGHTA and CDR2 FQGNSA. The trim removed 0 bases at V and 2 bases at J, leaving 2 bases unmatched. CDR3 coding DNA: TGTGCCAGCAGCTTAGCGGGGACTAGCGGGGGACAAGAGACCCAGTACTTC. It translates to CASSLAGTSGGQETQYF.